These 8 T cell receptor beta chains originate from one sample sequenced in a study of post-analysis software for immune sequencing data. Their antigen targets remain unknown. The authors incorporated unique molecular identifiers into the TCR beta cDNA libraries. TCRdb re-called the PCR reads with MiXCR, one entry per CDR3 protein. The profile shows a few hundred thousand distinct CDR3 sequences, approximately 34% of them singletons. Study conclusions and caveats: Relative to controls, patients had about five TRBV segments at higher frequency, with TRBV5-6, TRBV5-1 and TRBV20-1 among these.

Sequencing was done on a sample of blood. All receptors derive from a girl aged 5 to 17 with multiple sclerosis.

This chain links TRBV7-9 with TRBJ2-4; weak D call: TRBD2 (6 bases). The germline V gene has CDR1 SEHNR and CDR2 FQNEAQ (reference sequence). There are 14 residues in the CDR3. Deletions cut 5 bases from V and 13 bases from J, with 21 bases between. The DNA for the CDR3 is TGTGCCAGCAGCCAAGAACCGGGAGATCGGGAGCAGTACTTC. It is translated as CASSQEPGDREQYF.

This clonotype was observed a handful of times. Possible read error: a much larger clone is one base away. V and J are TRBV7-3 and TRBJ1-2; a possible D gene is TRBD1 (5 bases). This CDR3 has 16 amino acids. The ends were cut back, 1 base at V and 8 bases at J, with 20 bases in the middle. Per the germline V gene, CDR1 is SGHTA and CDR2 is FQGTGA. CDR3: CASSLNAPGTGGGYTF. CDR3 in DNA: TGTGCCAGCAGCTTAAACGCCCCCGGGACCGGAGGGGGCTACACCTTC.

V gene TRBV6-5 combines with J gene TRBJ2-7, with a possible D match to TRBD2 (6 bases). Trimming took 5 bases from V and 2 from J, leaving 13 bases between them. This CDR3 is 14 amino acids long. Per germline, CDR1 MNHEY and CDR2 SVGAGI. The CDR3 reads CASSPLTSPYEQYF. As DNA, the CDR3 is TGTGCCAGCAGTCCCCTGACTAGTCCCTACGAGCAGTACTTC.

The V gene is TRBV11-2, the J gene TRBJ2-1; D assignment may be TRBD1 or TRBD2 (5 bases each). With 3 bases removed from V and 9 bases from J, the gap between germline ends came to 24 bases. Germline V gene lookup returns CDR1 SGHAT and CDR2 FQNNGV. This CDR3 is 17 amino acids long. CDR3 amino acids: CASSLVVGGGPRGEQFF. The CDR3 nucleotides are TGTGCCAGCAGCTTGGTCGTTGGCGGAGGCCCAAGGGGTGAGCAGTTCTTC.

This clonotype has a count of ten or more. This sequence joins TRBV3-1 and TRBJ2-7; a weak D match, TRBD2 (5 bases). Judging by the DNA end, TRBJ2-5 fits better; the J call may be wrong. Germline V gives CDR1 LGHDT, CDR2 YNNKEL (reference sequence). This CDR3 is built from 12 residues. CDR3 nucleotides: TGTGCCAGCAGCCAAGTCGGAGGGACCCAGTACTTC. Protein: CASSQVGGTQYF.

The DNA of the CDR3 is TGCAGCGCAACCCGCGGGGTAACAGATACGCAGTATTTT. Translating gives CSATRGVTDTQYF. The rearrangement links TRBV29-1 to TRBJ2-3, with D possibly being TRBD2 (6 bases). The CDR3 spans 13 residues. The ends were cut back, 7 bases at V and 3 bases at J, with 14 bases in the middle. Germline V lookup: CDR1 SQVTM, CDR2 ANQGSEA.

This clonotype was recorded many times. This chain links TRBV7-2 with TRBJ2-5; 7 bases line up with TRBD2. The V gene end was trimmed by 3 bases and the J gene end by 2 bases; junction bases not matched to a gene: 6. This CDR3 contains 15 residues. Per the germline V gene, CDR1 is SGHTA and CDR2 is FQGNSA. CDR3 sequence reads: CASSFIGTTQETQYF. DNA for the CDR3: TGTGCCAGCAGCTTTATAGGGACTACACAAGAGACCCAGTACTTC.

This clonotype was seen a handful of times. The chain uses TRBV4-2 and TRBJ2-2; 11 bases are a match to TRBD1. This CDR3 is 16 amino acids long. Germline V gene sequence: CDR1 LGHNA, CDR2 YNFKEQ. The V and J ends lost 5 bases and 4 bases, in that order; junction bases with no gene match: 6. CDR3 nucleotide sequence: TGTGCCAGCAGCGACGGACAGGGGGCAAGCACCGGGGAGCTGTTTTTT. Its protein product is CASSDGQGASTGELFF.